This T cell receptor (beta chain) derives from a study of blood T cell repertoires in COVID-19. This clone came up a few times. Assay: immunoSEQ multiplex PCR; the TCRdb copy retains only in-frame clones and omits some. The table records 240,000 or so clones, about 82% of them present only once. The germline V gene encodes CDR1 SGHDT and CDR2 YYEEEE. The CDR3 is made up of 16 amino acids. The V end lost 4 bases, the J end lost 0 bases, and 11 bases lay between the germline ends. The rearrangement uses TRBV5-6 and TRBJ2-6; possible D gene TRBD1, 6 bases. Sequencing used peripheral blood. This receptor was obtained from a man aged 80 or over with acute or convalescent COVID-19. This CDR3 is CASSRDTHSGANVLTF. CDR3 coding DNA: TGTGCCAGCAGCCGGGACACTCACTCTGGGGCCAACGTCCTGACTTTC.